Below, 22 T cell receptor beta chains from the same sample are listed, as sequenced in a study of cytomegalovirus exposure and HLA in healthy donors (TCRdb year 2017). Libraries came from the immunoSEQ multiplex PCR assay. The multiplex PCR relied on a mix of 60 forward primers for TCR Vbeta segments and 13 reverse primers for TCR Jbeta segments. This is the immuneACCESS table as TCRdb keeps it, with only in-frame sequences that have V and J called. A part of the clones is gone; compared with another copy, unresolved V genes explain less than half, and the rest is unexplained. The table kept for this sample lists approximately 200,000 clones. Of the sample, roughly 0.74% falls within the top ten clones. The sample consisted of PBMCs. The receptors were sampled from a boy aged 5 to 17 in good health and CMV-seronegative.

The chain recombines TRBV27 with TRBJ2-2; 7 bases are a match to TRBD2. The CDR3 contains 13 residues. The V segment lost 10 bases and the J segment 1 base; nucleotides outside the gene matches: 3. CDR1 is MNHEY and CDR2 is SMNVEV in the germline V gene (reference sequence). The CDR3, as DNA: TGTGCCATCGGACTAGGGAACACCGGGGAGCTGTTTTTT. This sequence encodes CAIGLGNTGELFF.

The V call is TRBV5-1, the J call TRBJ1-4; maybe TRBD1 (5 bases). The V gene's germline CDR1 is SGHRS and CDR2 YFSETQ. The CDR3 length is 16 residues. Trimming shortened V by 0 bases and J by 8 bases, and 17 bases separated the two germline ends. The CDR3 sequence is CASSLGGGGTREKLFF. CDR3 DNA: TGCGCCAGCAGCTTGGGAGGCGGGGGTACTCGAGAAAAACTGTTTTTT.

The chain is built from TRBV19 and TRBJ2-5; TRBD2 aligns across 14 bases. The CDR3 sequence is 17 residues long. The V segment lost 4 bases and the J segment 9 bases; nucleotides outside the gene matches: 13. Germline loops: CDR1 LNHDA, CDR2 SQIVND (reference sequence). The CDR3 bases are TGTGCCAGTAGTAAGGGGACTAGCGGGGGATACTTCACGGCCCAGTACTTC. Translation: CASSKGTSGGYFTAQYF.

This chain connects TRBV9 to TRBJ2-5, with D possibly TRBD2 on 6 matching bases. CDR1 and CDR2 (germline): SGDLS, YYNGEE. The germline V and J ends were trimmed by 3 bases and 3 bases, with 12 bases remaining between them. This CDR3 has 14 amino acids. The CDR3 DNA is TGTGCCAGCAGCGAAGGAGGGGTTGAAGAGACCCAGTACTTC. It codes for CASSEGGVEETQYF.

The chain links TRBV4-3 to TRBJ1-2; D unresolved. Germline V gene sequence: CDR1 LGHNA, CDR2 YSLEER. Trimming shortened V by 0 bases and J by 1 base, and 3 bases separated the two germline ends. The CDR3 loop spans 13 amino acids. Here the CDR3 reads CASSQDSNYGYTF. CDR3 bases: TGCGCCAGCAGCCAAGACAGTAACTATGGCTACACCTTC.

V usage is TRBV5-1 and J usage is TRBJ1-6; weak D call: TRBD1 (6 bases). Germline lookup yields CDR1 SGHRS and CDR2 YFSETQ. Trimming left V 8 bases short and J 8 bases short, with 17 bases between. The CDR3 loop spans 14 amino acids. CDR3 protein: CASSLGGADSPLHF. As DNA, the CDR3 is TGCGCCAGTTCCCTTGGGGGCGCAGATTCACCCCTCCACTTT.

The chain recombines TRBV30 with TRBJ1-5; possible D gene TRBD1, 5 bases. V gave up 3 bases and J gave up 6 bases, with 15 bases separating them. The length of the CDR3 is 14 residues. Looked up from germline, CDR1 is GTSNPN and CDR2 is SVGIG (reference sequence). The CDR3 sequence: CAWSPGQGSQPQHF. CDR3 coding DNA: TGTGCCTGGAGCCCAGGGCAGGGTAGTCAGCCCCAGCATTTT.

The genes are TRBV27 and TRBJ2-7; TRBD1 is a possible D gene (5 bases). V was cut by 2 bases and J by 5 bases, with 13 bases left in between. The CDR3 totals 14 residues. Germline CDR1 reads MNHEY; CDR2 reads SMNVEV (reference sequence). In DNA, the CDR3 is TGTGCCAGCAGTTTAATTTCTACAGGCGACGAGCAGTACTTC. Translated, it gives CASSLISTGDEQYF.

This CDR3 reads CASSLVPSVYTGELFF. The CDR3 region has the DNA TGTGCCAGCAGCTTAGTTCCTAGCGTTTACACCGGGGAGCTGTTTTTT. The V and J genes are TRBV7-9 and TRBJ2-2, with D perhaps matching TRBD2 (6 bases). CDR1 and CDR2 (germline): SEHNR, FQNEAQ (reference sequence). This CDR3 region has 16 residues. Trimming shortened V by 1 base and J by 3 bases, and 12 bases separated the two germline ends. Full variable domain (rest looked up from reference TRBV7-9 and TRBJ2-2): DTGVSQNPRHKITKRGQNVTFRCDPISEHNRLYWYRQTLGQGPEFLTYFQNEAQLEKSRLLSDRFSAERPKGSFSTLEIQRTEQGDSAMYLCASSLVPSVYTGELFFGEGSRLTVL.

J is TRBJ1-6 and V is TRBV30; 10 bases are a match to TRBD1. V was clipped by 7 bases and J by 8 bases; unmatched bases: 8. Per germline, CDR1 GTSNPN and CDR2 SVGIG (reference sequence). The CDR3 runs 14 residues. CDR3 coding DNA: TGTGCCTTAGACAGGGGGCCCTCCGATTCACCCCTCCACTTT. Translating it yields CALDRGPSDSPLHF. The variable domain in full, with the rest retrieved from reference TRBV30 and TRBJ1-6, is SQTIHQWPATLVQPVGSPLSLECTVEGTSNPNLYWYRQAAGRGLQLLFYSVGIGQISSEVPQNLSASRPQDRQFILSSKKLLLSDSGFYLCALDRGPSDSPLHFGNGTRLTVT.

This sequence joins TRBV7-2 and TRBJ1-5; D call uncertain. V lost 1 base and J lost 1, with 8 bases in between. Germline assignment: CDR1 SGHTA and CDR2 FQGNSA. CDR3 size: 15 residues. CDR3 sequence: CASSLGTLSNQPQHF. CDR3 DNA: TGTGCCAGCAGCTTAGGCACCCTAAGCAATCAGCCCCAGCATTTT.

Details on this clone: Other nucleotide sequences from this sample produce the same CDR3. The chain is built from TRBV7-9 and TRBJ1-4; TRBD1 agrees at 9 bases. The CDR3 runs 15 residues. The ends lost 8 bases at V and 8 bases at J; junction bases unmatched: 12. The germline V gene has CDR1 SEHNR and CDR2 FQNEAQ (reference sequence). The CDR3: CASADATGGREKLFF. The CDR3 coding sequence is TGTGCCAGCGCCGACGCGACAGGGGGAAGGGAAAAACTGTTTTTT.

This chain connects TRBV30 to TRBJ2-5; 7 bases are shared with TRBD2. With 0 bases clipped from V and 4 bases from J, the junction kept 5 bases outside the gene matches. The CDR3 sequence is 14 residues long. Germline-derived CDR1 and CDR2 are GTSNPN and SVGIG (reference sequence). CDR3 in amino acids: CAWSVGGSAETQYF. The CDR3 DNA reads as TGTGCCTGGAGTGTGGGCGGGAGTGCAGAGACCCAGTACTTC.

V usage is TRBV30 and J usage is TRBJ2-4; D perhaps matches TRBD2 (6 bases). CDR3 size: 12 residues. From germline, CDR1 is GTSNPN and CDR2 SVGIG (reference sequence). The V end lost 0 bases, the J end lost 8 bases, and 8 bases lay between the germline ends. The CDR3 sequence: CAWSVSGDIQYF. Written as DNA, the CDR3 is TGTGCCTGGAGTGTTTCGGGGGACATTCAGTACTTC.

V and J are TRBV29-1 and TRBJ1-5, with 9 nucleotides matching TRBD1. V trimming: 4 bases; J trimming: 5 bases; junction bases outside the gene matches: 0. The CDR3 consists of 12 residues. Germline-derived CDR1 and CDR2 are SQVTM and ANQGSEA. The CDR3: CSVGQGDQPQHF. The CDR3 region has the DNA TGCAGCGTTGGACAGGGGGATCAGCCCCAGCATTTT. Drawing the rest from reference TRBV29-1 and TRBJ1-5, the complete variable domain is SAVISQKPSRDICQRGTSLTIQCQVDSQVTMMFWYRQQPGQSLTLIATANQGSEATYESGFVIDKFPISRPNLTFSTLTVSNMSPEDSSIYLCSVGQGDQPQHFGDGTRLSIL.

J is TRBJ1-6 and V is TRBV5-1; 9 positions match TRBD1. CDR1 is SGHRS and CDR2 is YFSETQ in the germline V gene. The CDR3 has 14 residues. V was clipped by 4 bases and J by 9 bases; unmatched bases: 5. This chain's CDR3 is CASSPGQGFSPLHF. The CDR3 DNA is TGCGCCAGCAGCCCGGGACAGGGATTTTCACCCCTCCACTTT. The variable domain in full, completed from reference TRBV5-1 and TRBJ1-6, reads KAGVTQTPRYLIKTRGQQVTLSCSPISGHRSVSWYQQTPGQGLQFLFEYFSETQRNKGNFPGRFSGRQFSNSRSEMNVSTLELGDSALYLCASSPGQGFSPLHFGNGTRLTVT.

The chain joins TRBV5-8 to TRBJ2-6; D is possibly TRBD1 (6 bases). Trimming pared 4 bases from V and 3 bases from J, leaving 14 bases between. The V gene's germline CDR1 is SGHTS and CDR2 YDEGEE. This CDR3 is built from 16 residues. This chain's CDR3 is CASSLTLGGGANVLTF. The DNA of the CDR3 is TGTGCCAGCAGCCTTACCTTAGGGGGTGGGGCCAACGTCCTGACTTTC.

The V and J genes are TRBV27 and TRBJ1-6; TRBD1 is a possible D gene (6 bases). The V gene's germline CDR1 is MNHEY and CDR2 SMNVEV (reference sequence). V gave up 0 bases and J gave up 8 bases, with 17 bases separating them. This CDR3 contains 17 residues. This CDR3 reads CASSLSIVQGQDSPLHF. CDR3 DNA: TGTGCCAGCAGTTTATCGATTGTACAGGGCCAGGATTCACCCCTCCACTTT.

The chain couples TRBV30 to TRBJ2-7; 7 bases map to TRBD2. This CDR3 region has 14 residues. Germline CDR1 reads GTSNPN; CDR2 reads SVGIG (reference sequence). V dropped 2 bases and J dropped 3; count of bases not matched to a gene: 7. CDR3 sequence: CAWSSGLGFYEQYF. CDR3 nucleotide sequence: TGTGCCTGGAGTTCAGGACTAGGTTTCTACGAGCAGTACTTC.

The chain is built from TRBV5-1 and TRBJ2-1; 7 nucleotides align to TRBD2. This CDR3 has 16 residues. Germline CDR1 SGHRS, CDR2 YFSETQ. The junction had 8 bases not matched to a gene; V was cut back by 5 bases and J by 0 bases. The CDR3: CASRPGEGSSYNEQFF. In nucleotides, the CDR3 is TGCGCCAGCAGACCCGGGGAGGGGAGCTCCTACAATGAGCAGTTCTTC.

The chain links TRBV13 to TRBJ2-2; maybe TRBD1 (5 bases). Trimming took 7 bases from V and 1 from J, leaving 13 bases between them. Per germline, CDR1 PRHDT and CDR2 FYEKMQ (reference sequence). There are 15 residues in the CDR3. The CDR3 region has the DNA TGTGCCAGCAAGAGTCAGGGCAGGAACACCGGGGAGCTGTTTTTT. Translation: CASKSQGRNTGELFF. Complete variable domain (other parts from reference TRBV13 and TRBJ2-2): AAGVIQSPRHLIKEKRETATLKCYPIPRHDTVYWYQQGPGQDPQFLISFYEKMQSDKGSIPDRFSAQQFSDYHSELNMSSLELGDSALYFCASKSQGRNTGELFFGEGSRLTVL.

The genes are TRBV6-5 and TRBJ1-2; perhaps TRBD1 as D (6 bases). Germline CDR1 and CDR2: MNHEY and SVGAGI. This CDR3 is 12 amino acids long. V was pared by 6 bases and J by 5 bases, with 10 bases between. CDR3 sequence: CASRTGQYGYTF. The CDR3 DNA is TGTGCCAGCAGGACTGGACAGTATGGCTACACCTTC.